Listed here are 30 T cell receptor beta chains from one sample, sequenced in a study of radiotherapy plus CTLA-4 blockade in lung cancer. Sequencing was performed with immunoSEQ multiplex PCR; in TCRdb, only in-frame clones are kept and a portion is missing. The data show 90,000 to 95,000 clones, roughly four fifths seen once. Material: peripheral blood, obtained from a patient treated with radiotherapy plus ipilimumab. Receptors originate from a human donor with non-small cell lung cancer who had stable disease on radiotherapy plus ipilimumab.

The CDR3 region is CASSTGLDYEQYF. The CDR3 DNA follows: TGTGCCAGCAGTACCGGACTAGACTACGAGCAGTACTTC. The chain joins TRBV28 to TRBJ2-7, with TRBD2 matching 7 bases. CDR3 length: 13 residues. Germline trimming cut 5 bases from V and 3 bases from J; bases unmatched to any gene: 4. Germline CDR1 MDHEN, CDR2 SYDVKM. The whole variable domain, remainder taken from reference TRBV28 and TRBJ2-7, is DVKVTQSSRYLVKRTGEKVFLECVQDMDHENMFWYRQDPGLGLRLIYFSYDVKMKEKGDIPEGYSVSREKKERFSLILESASTNQTSMYLCASSTGLDYEQYFGPGTRLTVT.

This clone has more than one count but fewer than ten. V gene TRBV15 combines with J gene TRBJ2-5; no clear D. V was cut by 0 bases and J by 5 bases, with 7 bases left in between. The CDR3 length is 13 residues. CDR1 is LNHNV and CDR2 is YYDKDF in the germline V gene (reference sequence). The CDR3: CATSRDMRETQYF. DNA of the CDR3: TGTGCCACCAGCAGAGATATGAGGGAGACCCAGTACTTC.

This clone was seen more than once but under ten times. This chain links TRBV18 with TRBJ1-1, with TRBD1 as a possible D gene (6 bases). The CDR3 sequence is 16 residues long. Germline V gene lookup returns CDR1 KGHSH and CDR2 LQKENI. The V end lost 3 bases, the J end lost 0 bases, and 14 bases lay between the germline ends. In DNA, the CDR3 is TGTGCCAGCTCACCGGCAGGGGCTTATTTGAACACTGAAGCTTTCTTT. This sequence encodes CASSPAGAYLNTEAFF.

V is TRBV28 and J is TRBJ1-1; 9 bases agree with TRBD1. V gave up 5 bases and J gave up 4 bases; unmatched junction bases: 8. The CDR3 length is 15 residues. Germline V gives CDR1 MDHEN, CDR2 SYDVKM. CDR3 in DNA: TGTGCCAGCAGTCCGCCGGGACAGGGATTCACTGAAGCTTTCTTT. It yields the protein CASSPPGQGFTEAFF.

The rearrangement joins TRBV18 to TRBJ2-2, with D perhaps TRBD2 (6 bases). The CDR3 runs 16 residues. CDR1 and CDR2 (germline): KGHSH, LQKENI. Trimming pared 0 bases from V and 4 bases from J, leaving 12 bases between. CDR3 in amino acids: CASSPPRWRGTGELFF. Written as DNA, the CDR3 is TGTGCCAGCTCACCACCGAGGTGGCGGGGCACCGGGGAGCTGTTTTTT.

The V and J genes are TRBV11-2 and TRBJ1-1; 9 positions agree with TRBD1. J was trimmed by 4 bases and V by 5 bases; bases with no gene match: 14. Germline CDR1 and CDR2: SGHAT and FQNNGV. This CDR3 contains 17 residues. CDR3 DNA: TGTGCCAGCAGCCCGAGGGCCGGGACAGGGAGTAGCACTGAAGCTTTCTTT. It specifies CASSPRAGTGSSTEAFF.

The chain's CDR3 is CASSPSPGLYEQYF. The CDR3, as DNA: TGTGCCAGCTCACCATCCCCGGGGCTCTACGAGCAGTACTTC. The J gene is TRBJ2-7, the V gene TRBV18; tentatively, D is TRBD1 or TRBD2 (5 bases each). Germline assignment: CDR1 KGHSH and CDR2 LQKENI. This CDR3 comprises 14 residues. The V gene lost 2 bases and the J gene lost 3 bases, with 11 bases spanning the gap.

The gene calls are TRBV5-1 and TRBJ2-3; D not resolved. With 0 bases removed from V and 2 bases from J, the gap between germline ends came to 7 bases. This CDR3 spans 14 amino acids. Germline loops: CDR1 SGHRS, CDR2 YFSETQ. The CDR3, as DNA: TGCGCCAGCAGCTTGGGGACGGCCACAGATACGCAGTATTTT. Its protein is CASSLGTATDTQYF.

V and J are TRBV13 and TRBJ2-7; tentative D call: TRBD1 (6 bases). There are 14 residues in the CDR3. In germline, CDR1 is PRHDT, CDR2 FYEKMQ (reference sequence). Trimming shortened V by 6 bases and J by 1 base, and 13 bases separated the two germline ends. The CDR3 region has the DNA TGTGCCAGCAGTGACACAGGGTGGTCCTACGAGCAGTACTTC. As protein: CASSDTGWSYEQYF.

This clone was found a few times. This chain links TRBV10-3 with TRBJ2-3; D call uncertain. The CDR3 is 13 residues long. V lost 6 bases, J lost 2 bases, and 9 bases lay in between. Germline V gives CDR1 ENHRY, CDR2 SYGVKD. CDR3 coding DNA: TGTGCCATCAGCTATGGAGACACAGATACGCAGTATTTT. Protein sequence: CAISYGDTDTQYF.

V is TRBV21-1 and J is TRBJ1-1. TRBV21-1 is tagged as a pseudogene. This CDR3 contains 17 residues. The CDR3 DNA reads TGTGCCAGCAGCGGGCGAATAGCTACACAAATTCGCACTGAAGCTTTCTTT. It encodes CASSGRIATQIRTEAFF.

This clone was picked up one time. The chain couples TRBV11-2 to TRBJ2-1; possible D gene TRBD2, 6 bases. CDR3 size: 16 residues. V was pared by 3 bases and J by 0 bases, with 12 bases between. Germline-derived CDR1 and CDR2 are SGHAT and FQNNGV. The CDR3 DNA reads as TGTGCCAGCAGCTTGCTGCGGGGAGCCTCCTACAATGAGCAGTTCTTC. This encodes CASSLLRGASYNEQFF.

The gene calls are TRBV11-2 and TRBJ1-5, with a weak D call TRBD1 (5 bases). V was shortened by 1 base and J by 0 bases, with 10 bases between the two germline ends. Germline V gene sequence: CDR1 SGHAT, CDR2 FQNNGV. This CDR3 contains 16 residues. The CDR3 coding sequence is TGTGCCAGCAGCTTAGGGGGCTTGAATAGCAATCAGCCCCAGCATTTT. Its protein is CASSLGGLNSNQPQHF.

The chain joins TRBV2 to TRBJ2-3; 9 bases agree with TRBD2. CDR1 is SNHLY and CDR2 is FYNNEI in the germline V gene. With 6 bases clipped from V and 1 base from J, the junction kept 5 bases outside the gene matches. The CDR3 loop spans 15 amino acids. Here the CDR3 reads CASRPSGAGTDTQYF. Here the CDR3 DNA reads TGTGCCAGCAGGCCTAGCGGGGCCGGCACAGATACGCAGTATTTT.

The CDR3 nucleotides are TGTGCCAGCAGCGTATTGGCAGGGGGGAACCCCAATGAGCAGTTCTTC. Its protein is CASSVLAGGNPNEQFF. The chain carries TRBV9 and TRBJ2-1; D may be TRBD1 (7 bases). V was clipped by 1 base and J by 6 bases, with 17 bases between them. CDR1 and CDR2 (germline): SGDLS, YYNGEE. The CDR3 sequence is 16 residues long. The entire variable domain, with the rest obtained from reference TRBV9 and TRBJ2-1, is as follows: DSGVTQTPKHLITATGQRVTLRCSPRSGDLSVYWYQQSLDQGLQFLIQYYNGEERAKGNILERFSAQQFPDLHSELNLSSLELGDSALYFCASSVLAGGNPNEQFFGPGTRLTVL.

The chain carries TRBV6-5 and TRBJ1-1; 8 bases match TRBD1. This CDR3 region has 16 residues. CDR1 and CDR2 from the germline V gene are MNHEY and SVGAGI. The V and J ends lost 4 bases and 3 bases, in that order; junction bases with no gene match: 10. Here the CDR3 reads CASSFGQGKGYTEAFF. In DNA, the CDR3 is TGTGCCAGCAGTTTCGGACAGGGAAAGGGGTACACTGAAGCTTTCTTT.

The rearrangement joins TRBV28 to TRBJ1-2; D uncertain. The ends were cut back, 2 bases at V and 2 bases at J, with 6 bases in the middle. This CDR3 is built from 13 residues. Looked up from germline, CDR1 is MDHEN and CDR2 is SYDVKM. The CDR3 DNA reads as TGTGCCAGCAGTTTAAGAACCAACTATGGCTACACCTTC. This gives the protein CASSLRTNYGYTF.

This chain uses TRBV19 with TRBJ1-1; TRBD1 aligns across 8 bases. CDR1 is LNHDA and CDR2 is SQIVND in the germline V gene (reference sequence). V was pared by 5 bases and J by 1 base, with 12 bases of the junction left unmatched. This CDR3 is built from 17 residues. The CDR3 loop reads CASSLPSRQGRNTEAFF. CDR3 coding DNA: TGTGCCAGTAGTCTCCCTAGTCGACAGGGGCGGAACACTGAAGCTTTCTTT. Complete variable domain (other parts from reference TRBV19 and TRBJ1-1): DGGITQSPKYLFRKEGQNVTLSCEQNLNHDAMYWYRQDPGQGLRLIYYSQIVNDFQKGDIAEGYSVSREKKESFPLTVTSAQKNPTAFYLCASSLPSRQGRNTEAFFGQGTRLTVV.

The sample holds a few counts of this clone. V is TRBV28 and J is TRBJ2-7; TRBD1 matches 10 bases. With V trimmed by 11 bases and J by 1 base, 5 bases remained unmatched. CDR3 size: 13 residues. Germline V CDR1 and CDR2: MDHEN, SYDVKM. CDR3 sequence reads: CACGTGVSYEQYF. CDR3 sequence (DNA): TGTGCCTGCGGGACAGGGGTATCCTACGAGCAGTACTTC.

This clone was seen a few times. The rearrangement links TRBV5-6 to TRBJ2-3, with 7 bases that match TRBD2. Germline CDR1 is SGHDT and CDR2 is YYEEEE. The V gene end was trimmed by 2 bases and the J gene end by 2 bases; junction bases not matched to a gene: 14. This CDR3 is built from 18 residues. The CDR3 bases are TGTGCCAGCAGCTTCGGACTTGGGGCGGGAGTGAACACAGATACGCAGTATTTT. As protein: CASSFGLGAGVNTDTQYF.

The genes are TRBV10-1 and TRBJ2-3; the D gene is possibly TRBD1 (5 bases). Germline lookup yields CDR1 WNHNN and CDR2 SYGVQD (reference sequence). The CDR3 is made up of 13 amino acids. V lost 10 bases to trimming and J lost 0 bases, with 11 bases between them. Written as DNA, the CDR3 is TGCGCCACCCAGGGTGGGAGCACAGATACGCAGTATTTT. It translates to CATQGGSTDTQYF.

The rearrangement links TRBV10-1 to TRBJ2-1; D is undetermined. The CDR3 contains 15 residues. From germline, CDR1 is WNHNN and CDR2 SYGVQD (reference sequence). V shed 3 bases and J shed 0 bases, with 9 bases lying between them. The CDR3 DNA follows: TGCGCCAGCAGTGACTCCCTGAGCTCCTACAATGAGCAGTTCTTC. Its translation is CASSDSLSSYNEQFF.

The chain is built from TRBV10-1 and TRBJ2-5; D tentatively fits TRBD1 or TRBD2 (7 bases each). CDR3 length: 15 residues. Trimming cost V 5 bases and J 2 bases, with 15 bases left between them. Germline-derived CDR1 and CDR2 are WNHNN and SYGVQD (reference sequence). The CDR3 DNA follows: TGCGCCAGCAGTCCTTCAGGGGGGGGACAAGAGACCCAGTACTTC. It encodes CASSPSGGGQETQYF.

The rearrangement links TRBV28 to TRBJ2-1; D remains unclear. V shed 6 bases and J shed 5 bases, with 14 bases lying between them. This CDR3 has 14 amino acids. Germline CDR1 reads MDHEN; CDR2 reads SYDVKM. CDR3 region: CASSPPLENNEQFF. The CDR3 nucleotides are TGTGCCAGCAGCCCCCCCCTTGAGAACAATGAGCAGTTCTTC.

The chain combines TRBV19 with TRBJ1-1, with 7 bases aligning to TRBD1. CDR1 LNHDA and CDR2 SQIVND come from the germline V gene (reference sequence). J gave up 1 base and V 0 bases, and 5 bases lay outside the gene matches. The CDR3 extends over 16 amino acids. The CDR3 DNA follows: TGTGCCAGTAGTATAGAAGAGGGACAGAGGAACACTGAAGCTTTCTTT. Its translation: CASSIEEGQRNTEAFF. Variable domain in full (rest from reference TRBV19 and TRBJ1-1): DGGITQSPKYLFRKEGQNVTLSCEQNLNHDAMYWYRQDPGQGLRLIYYSQIVNDFQKGDIAEGYSVSREKKESFPLTVTSAQKNPTAFYLCASSIEEGQRNTEAFFGQGTRLTVV.

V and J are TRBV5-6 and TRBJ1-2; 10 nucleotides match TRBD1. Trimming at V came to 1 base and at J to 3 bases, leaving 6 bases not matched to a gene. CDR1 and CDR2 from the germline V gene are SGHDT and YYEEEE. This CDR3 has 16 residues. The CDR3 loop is CASSLPGTGVHYGYTF. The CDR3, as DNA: TGTGCCAGCAGCTTGCCTGGGACAGGGGTTCACTATGGCTACACCTTC.

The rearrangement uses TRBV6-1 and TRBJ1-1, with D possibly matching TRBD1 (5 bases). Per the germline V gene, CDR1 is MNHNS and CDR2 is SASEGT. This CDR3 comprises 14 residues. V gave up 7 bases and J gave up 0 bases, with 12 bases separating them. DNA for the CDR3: TGTGCCAGCACACCAGAGACAGTGAACACTGAAGCTTTCTTT. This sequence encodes CASTPETVNTEAFF.

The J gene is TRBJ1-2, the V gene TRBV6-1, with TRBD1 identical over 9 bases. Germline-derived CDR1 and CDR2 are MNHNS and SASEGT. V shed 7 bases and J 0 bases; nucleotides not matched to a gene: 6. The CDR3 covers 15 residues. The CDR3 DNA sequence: TGTGCCAGCATGAAGGGGGACAGGGCTAACTATGGCTACACCTTC. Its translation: CASMKGDRANYGYTF.

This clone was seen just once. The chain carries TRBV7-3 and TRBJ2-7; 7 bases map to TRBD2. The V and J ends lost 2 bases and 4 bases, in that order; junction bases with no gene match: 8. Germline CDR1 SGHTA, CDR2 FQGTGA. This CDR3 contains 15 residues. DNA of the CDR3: TGTGCCAGCAGCTTAGAAACCGGGACTACTTACGAGCAGTACTTC. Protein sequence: CASSLETGTTYEQYF.

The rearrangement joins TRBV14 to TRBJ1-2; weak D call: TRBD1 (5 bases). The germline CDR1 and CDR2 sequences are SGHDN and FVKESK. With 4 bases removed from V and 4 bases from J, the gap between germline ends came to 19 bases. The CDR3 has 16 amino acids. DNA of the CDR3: TGTGCCAGCAGCCGGTCTTACTCGGGGGGAGGCTATGGCTACACCTTC. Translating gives CASSRSYSGGGYGYTF.